The 27 T cell receptor beta chains in this list originate from one sample, sequenced in a study of Ad26.COV2.S vaccination and SARS-CoV-2 variants. Noted treatment: over 15 received Ad26.COV2.S at low or high dose, single or two shots; 5 received placebo; per-sample allocation not given. Day 63 after the first injection of vaccine or placebo was the sampling time. The table came from immunoSEQ multiplex PCR; TCRdb's copy has only in-frame clones and leaves some out. Of roughly 300,000 clones in the sample, roughly 90% were seen once. The sample here was peripheral blood, taken in a trial of Ad26.COV2.S vaccine versus placebo. The source of these receptors is a person between 18 and 59 years old who received the Ad26.COV2.S COVID-19 vaccine or a placebo.

The CDR3 is CASSGNLLGQGWDHEQYF. The CDR3 DNA is TGTGCCAGCAGCGGAAACCTCCTCGGACAGGGATGGGATCACGAGCAGTACTTC. The chain combines TRBV7-2 with TRBJ2-7, with 8 bases aligning to TRBD1. The junction had 20 bases not matched to a gene; V was cut back by 5 bases and J by 5 bases. This CDR3 is 18 amino acids long. CDR1 is SGHTA, CDR2 FQGNSA, per germline.

The rearrangement joins TRBV6-2 or TRBV6-3 to TRBJ2-7, with TRBD2 as a possible D gene (5 bases). V was pared by 2 bases and J by 0 bases, with 8 bases between. CDR3 size: 14 residues. The germline CDR1 and CDR2 sequences are MNHEY and SVGEGT. The CDR3 nucleotides are TGTGCCAGCAGTTACGGCGGGCCCTCCTACGAGCAGTACTTC. This encodes CASSYGGPSYEQYF.

This clone was seen a single time. This chain uses TRBV4-3 with TRBJ2-3, with TRBD2 identical over 8 bases. Germline-derived CDR1 and CDR2 are LGHNA and YSLEER. The CDR3 loop spans 16 amino acids. V shed 2 bases, J shed 2 bases, and the junction held 6 bases outside the gene matches. The chain's CDR3 is CASSQTERGITDTQYF. In DNA, the CDR3 is TGCGCCAGCAGCCAAACCGAGCGGGGGATCACAGATACGCAGTATTTT.

This clone was detected once. The CDR3 spells CASSPGLGLYEQYF. DNA of the CDR3: TGTGCCAGCAGCCCCGGACTAGGCCTCTACGAGCAGTACTTC. The chain joins TRBV7-3 to TRBJ2-7, with 7 bases that match TRBD2. This CDR3 region has 14 residues. Trimming cost V 5 bases and J 3 bases; bases outside gene matches: 7. Germline CDR1 SGHTA, CDR2 FQGTGA.

The chain recombines TRBV6-2 or TRBV6-3 with TRBJ2-7; D not certain. V was pared by 4 bases and J by 0 bases, with 16 bases between. The germline gives CDR1 MNHEY, CDR2 SVGEGT. CDR3 length: 16 residues. The CDR3 here is CASSWVWRPSSYEQYF. The DNA for the CDR3 is TGTGCCAGCAGTTGGGTTTGGCGACCCAGCTCCTACGAGCAGTACTTC.

This chain joins TRBV5-4 and TRBJ2-1, with TRBD1 as a possible D gene (5 bases). CDR1 SGHNT and CDR2 YYREEE come from the germline V gene (reference sequence). V gave up 2 bases and J gave up 9 bases, with 9 bases separating them. CDR3 length: 12 residues. The CDR3 protein is CASSLSGIEQFF. CDR3 nucleotides: TGTGCCAGCAGCTTATCAGGGATTGAGCAGTTCTTC.

The chain combines TRBV7-9 with TRBJ1-1; D is unresolved. Germline-derived CDR1 and CDR2 are SEHNR and FQNEAQ (reference sequence). This CDR3 comprises 13 residues. V lost 5 bases, J lost 5 bases, and 12 bases lay in between. DNA for the CDR3: TGTGCCAGCAGCCCGACGGGAACGACTGAAGCTTTCTTT. It translates to CASSPTGTTEAFF. Based on the CDR3 plus reference TRBV7-9 and TRBJ1-1, the full variable domain is DTGVSQNPRHKITKRGQNVTFRCDPISEHNRLYWYRQTLGQGPEFLTYFQNEAQLEKSRLLSDRFSAERPKGSFSTLEIQRTEQGDSAMYLCASSPTGTTEAFFGQGTRLTVV.

The chain joins TRBV6-1 to TRBJ2-5; tentative D call: TRBD2 (7 bases). The CDR3 is 15 amino acids. The V and J ends lost 5 bases and 5 bases respectively, with 18 bases between them. CDR1 is MNHNS and CDR2 is SASEGT in the germline V gene. The CDR3 sequence is CASSSAQGRGETQYF. CDR3 nucleotide sequence: TGTGCCAGCAGTTCGGCCCAGGGGAGGGGTGAGACCCAGTACTTC.

The CDR3 DNA sequence: TGCGCCAGCAGCCGGGGTAGTGGAAATCAGCCCCAGCATTTT. This sequence encodes CASSRGSGNQPQHF. V and J are TRBV5-1 and TRBJ1-5; D unclear. Germline assignment: CDR1 SGHRS and CDR2 YFSETQ. This CDR3 is built from 14 residues. Between the trimmed V and J ends, which lost 4 bases and 4 bases, there was a span of 12 bases.

This chain uses TRBV18 with TRBJ2-5; the D is unclear. Germline values: CDR1 KGHSH, CDR2 LQKENI. Trimming pared 0 bases from V and 0 bases from J, leaving 2 bases between. CDR3 length equals 13 residues. The CDR3 nucleotides read TGTGCCAGCTCACCACCGAACCAAGAGACCCAGTACTTC. It translates to CASSPPNQETQYF.

The gene calls are TRBV14 and TRBJ1-6; D remains unclear. V was cut by 0 bases and J by 6 bases, with 12 bases left in between. Looked up from germline, CDR1 is SGHDN and CDR2 is FVKESK. The CDR3 has 16 amino acids. CDR3 bases: TGTGCCAGCAGCCAAGATCAGGCCAGAACTAATTCACCCCTCCACTTT. It translates to CASSQDQARTNSPLHF.

V gene TRBV29-1 combines with J gene TRBJ1-1, with D perhaps TRBD1 (6 bases). Per the germline V gene, CDR1 is SQVTM and CDR2 is ANQGSEA. The V end was cut by 6 bases, the J end by 0 bases, with 17 bases between. This CDR3 region has 15 residues. Here the CDR3 reads CSVSSLTGVNTEAFF. CDR3 bases: TGCAGCGTATCCTCGTTGACAGGAGTGAACACTGAAGCTTTCTTT.

The chain has TRBV27 and TRBJ1-3; TRBD1 is a possible D gene (5 bases). Looked up from germline, CDR1 is MNHEY and CDR2 is SMNVEV (reference sequence). The CDR3 covers 15 residues. V lost 4 bases to trimming and J lost 0 bases, with 10 bases between them. DNA of the CDR3: TGTGCCAGCAGTTCCCTTGGGGCCTCTGGAAACACCATATATTTT. Amino acids: CASSSLGASGNTIYF.

The chain recombines TRBV30 with TRBJ2-1, with D possibly matching TRBD2 (6 bases). CDR1 is GTSNPN, CDR2 SVGIG, per germline (reference sequence). V was pared by 0 bases and J by 0 bases, with 15 bases between. The CDR3 is made up of 17 amino acids. CDR3 nucleotides: TGTGCCTGGAGTGTGGGTTTGCCGGGGGACTCCTACAATGAGCAGTTCTTC. Translation gives CAWSVGLPGDSYNEQFF.

Comments on this clone: A read error may account for a junction end that differs from germline. The V and J genes are TRBV18 and TRBJ1-4, with D maybe TRBD1 (5 bases). CDR1 and CDR2 from the germline V gene are KGHSH and LQKENI. This CDR3 region has 13 residues. The CDR3 nucleotides are TGTGCCACCTCAGGGAGGTCTAATGAAAAACTGTTTTTT. It codes for CATSGRSNEKLFF.

The rearrangement uses TRBV5-3 and TRBJ2-5; 8 nucleotides match TRBD1. TRBV5-3 is identified as an open reading frame with a role that is uncertain. V shed 6 bases and J 5 bases; nucleotides not matched to a gene: 15. The CDR3 spans 16 residues. The CDR3 spells CARTRTRGRGDETQYF. CDR3 nucleotide sequence: TGTGCCAGAACCCGAACCAGGGGGCGAGGTGATGAGACCCAGTACTTC.

Regarding this clone: Mismatch with germline at one junction end may stem from a read error. The chain employs TRBV4-1 and TRBJ2-7, with 9 bases aligning to TRBD1. The CDR3 sequence is 14 residues long. Germline V lookup: CDR1 MGHRA, CDR2 YSYEKL. The CDR3 DNA is TGCGCCAGCAGCAAGGGACAGGGCTCCTACGAGCAGTGCTTC. It codes for CASSKGQGSYEQCF.

V gene TRBV9 combines with J gene TRBJ2-1; D not certain. Germline lookup yields CDR1 SGDLS and CDR2 YYNGEE. The CDR3 spans 12 residues. V dropped 1 base and J dropped 8 bases, with 7 bases sitting between them. The CDR3, as DNA: TGTGCCAGCAGCGTAAACTTCGATGAGCAGTTCTTC. It is translated as CASSVNFDEQFF. The variable domain in full, with the rest retrieved from reference TRBV9 and TRBJ2-1, is DSGVTQTPKHLITATGQRVTLRCSPRSGDLSVYWYQQSLDQGLQFLIQYYNGEERAKGNILERFSAQQFPDLHSELNLSSLELGDSALYFCASSVNFDEQFFGPGTRLTVL.

This sequence joins TRBV7-9 and TRBJ1-6, with a weak D call TRBD1 (6 bases). The CDR3 covers 15 residues. V was clipped by 3 bases and J by 8 bases, with 14 bases between them. The germline V gene encodes CDR1 SEHNR and CDR2 FQNEAQ (reference sequence). The CDR3 sequence is CASSFYTGMDSPLHF. CDR3 sequence (DNA): TGTGCCAGCAGCTTTTATACAGGGATGGATTCACCCCTCCACTTT.

V gene TRBV12-5 combines with J gene TRBJ2-7; no reliable D call. The germline gives CDR1 LGHNT, CDR2 FRNRAP. Trimming shortened V by 6 bases and J by 2 bases, and 8 bases separated the two germline ends. This CDR3 has 12 amino acids. The CDR3 sequence is CASGQTAYEQYF. The CDR3 DNA sequence: TGTGCTAGTGGACAGACTGCCTACGAGCAGTACTTC.

This clone was seen a few times. This same CDR3 is encoded by further DNA sequences in the sample. The chain employs TRBV7-2 and TRBJ2-2, with D perhaps matching TRBD1 or TRBD2 (6 bases each). The germline V and J ends were trimmed by 4 bases and 5 bases, with 17 bases remaining between them. CDR3 length: 16 amino acids. CDR1 is SGHTA, CDR2 FQGNSA, per germline. CDR3 nucleotide sequence: TGTGCCAGCAGCTCAGGATTGGGGGCGGGGACCGGGGAGCTGTTTTTT. Protein: CASSSGLGAGTGELFF.

The chain recombines TRBV3-1 (or the pseudogene TRBV3-2) with TRBJ2-1; 7 bases align to TRBD1. The CDR3 is made up of 15 amino acids. Germline CDR1 reads LGHDT; CDR2 reads YNNKEL (reference sequence). The V segment lost 4 bases and the J segment 7 bases; nucleotides outside the gene matches: 10. The CDR3 is CASSPKVDRSNEQFF. CDR3 sequence (DNA): TGTGCCAGCAGCCCCAAGGTGGACAGGAGTAATGAGCAGTTCTTC.

The V call is TRBV2, the J call TRBJ1-5; 8 positions agree with TRBD1. The length of the CDR3 is 15 residues. Germline V lookup: CDR1 SNHLY, CDR2 FYNNEI. Trimming took 6 bases from V and 6 from J; bases not matched to a gene: 10. The CDR3 sequence: CASRATGGLGQPQHF. The CDR3 DNA sequence: TGTGCCAGCAGAGCCACAGGGGGTCTCGGTCAGCCCCAGCATTTT.

V and J are TRBV28 and TRBJ1-2, with TRBD1 as a possible D gene (6 bases). V was pared by 4 bases and J by 1 base, with 16 bases between. This CDR3 contains 16 residues. Germline V lookup: CDR1 MDHEN, CDR2 SYDVKM. The CDR3 DNA reads TGTGCCAGCAGTTCTTACTCGAAACAGGGTAACTATGGCTACACCTTC. It is translated as CASSSYSKQGNYGYTF.

This clone occurred a few times. This chain uses TRBV3-1 (or the pseudogene TRBV3-2) with TRBJ1-3, with D possibly matching TRBD1 (5 bases). Germline V CDR1 and CDR2: LGHDT, YNNKEL (reference sequence). V was clipped by 5 bases and J by 1 base, with 9 bases between them. There are 14 residues in the CDR3. CDR3 DNA: TGTGCCAGCAGCGGGGGGTTATCTGGAAACACCATATATTTT. Amino acids: CASSGGLSGNTIYF.

This clone was observed a handful of times. The V gene is TRBV11-1, the J gene TRBJ1-1; possible D gene TRBD1, 5 bases. The V gene lost 5 bases and the J gene lost 7 bases, with 11 bases spanning the gap. Germline CDR1 is SGHAT and CDR2 is FQDESV (reference sequence). The CDR3 spans 12 residues. Here the CDR3 DNA reads TGTGCCAGCAGCCTGAGGGGCAGTGAAGCTTTCTTT. It codes for CASSLRGSEAFF.

The chain recombines TRBV30 with TRBJ2-3; possibly TRBD2 for D (5 bases). Germline V gene sequence: CDR1 GTSNPN, CDR2 SVGIG (reference sequence). CDR3 size: 13 residues. Trimming cost V 3 bases and J 0 bases, with 7 bases left between them. CDR3 sequence: CAWRRTSTDTQYF. CDR3 nucleotides: TGTGCCTGGAGACGGACTAGCACAGATACGCAGTATTTT.